This T cell receptor beta chain was sequenced for a study of resident and recirculating memory T cells in vitiligo. Patients had received no treatment within the previous three months. This clone was counted once. The CDR3 is 16 residues long. V was pared by 5 bases and J by 6 bases, with 7 bases of the junction left unmatched. CDR1 SGHTA and CDR2 FQGTGA come from the germline V gene. This table comes from immunoSEQ multiplex PCR, and its TCRdb copy is limited to in-frame clones, with some not included. The top ten clones hold roughly 5.1% of a sample with roughly 80,000 clones, about 91% of them seen once.

This sequence originates from a male donor with vitiligo. The rearrangement links TRBV7-3 to TRBJ2-2; 12 bases are shared with TRBD2. Material: blood. In DNA form, the CDR3 reads TGTGCCAGCAGCCCAGCTAGCGGGAGGGGGTCCGGGGAGCTGTTTTTT. Protein sequence: CASSPASGRGSGELFF.